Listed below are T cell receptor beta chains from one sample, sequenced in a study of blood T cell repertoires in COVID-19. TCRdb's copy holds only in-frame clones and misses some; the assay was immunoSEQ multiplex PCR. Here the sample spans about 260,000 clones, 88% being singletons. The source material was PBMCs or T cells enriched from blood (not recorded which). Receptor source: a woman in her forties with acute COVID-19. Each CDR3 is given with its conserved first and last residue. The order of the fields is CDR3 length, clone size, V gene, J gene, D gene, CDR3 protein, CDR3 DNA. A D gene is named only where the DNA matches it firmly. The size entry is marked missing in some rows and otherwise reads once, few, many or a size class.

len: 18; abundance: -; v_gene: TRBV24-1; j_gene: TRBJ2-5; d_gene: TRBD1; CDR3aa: CATLRGKTGGAPQETQYF; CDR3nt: TGTGCCACCCTCCGCGGCAAAACAGGGGGCGCACCCCAAGAGACCCAGTACTTC
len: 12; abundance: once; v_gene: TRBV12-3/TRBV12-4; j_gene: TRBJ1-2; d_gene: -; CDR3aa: CASTSLLEGYTF; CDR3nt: TGTGCCAGCACGTCCCTGCTCGAGGGCTACACCTTC
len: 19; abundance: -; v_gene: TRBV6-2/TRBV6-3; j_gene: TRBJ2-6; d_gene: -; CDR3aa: CASSYFAAGQSSGANVLTF; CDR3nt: TGTGCCAGCAGTTACTTTGCGGCAGGGCAGAGCTCTGGGGCCAACGTCCTGACTTTC
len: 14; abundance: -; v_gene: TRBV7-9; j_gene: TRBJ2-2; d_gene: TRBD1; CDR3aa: CASSLGQGTGELFF; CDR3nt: TGTGCCAGCAGCCTGGGACAGGGAACCGGGGAGCTGTTTTTT
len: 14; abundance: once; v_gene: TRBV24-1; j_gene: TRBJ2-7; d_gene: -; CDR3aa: CATSDSRRGYEQYF; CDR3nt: TGTGCCACCAGTGACTCCCGTAGGGGGTACGAGCAGTACTTC
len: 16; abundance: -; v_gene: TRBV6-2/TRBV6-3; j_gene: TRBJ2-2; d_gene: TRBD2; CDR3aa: CASSYRPRTSGGELFF; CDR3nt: TGTGCCAGCAGTTACCGGCCGAGGACTAGCGGGGGCGAGCTGTTTTTT
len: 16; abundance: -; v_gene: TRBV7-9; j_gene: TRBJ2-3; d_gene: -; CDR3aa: CASSIIRGLSTDTQYF; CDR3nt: TGTGCCAGCAGCATCATCCGAGGCCTGAGCACAGATACGCAGTATTTT
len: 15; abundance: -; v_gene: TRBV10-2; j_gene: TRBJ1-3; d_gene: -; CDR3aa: CASAQNDMSSNTIYF; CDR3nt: TGCGCCAGCGCTCAGAACGACATGAGCAGCAACACCATATATTTT
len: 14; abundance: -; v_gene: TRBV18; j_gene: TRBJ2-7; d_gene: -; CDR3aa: CASSPVPTAYEQYF; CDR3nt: TGTGCCAGCTCCCCGGTGCCCACCGCCTACGAGCAGTACTTC
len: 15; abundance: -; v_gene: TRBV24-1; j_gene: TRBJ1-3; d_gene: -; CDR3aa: CATSDSAARQSAIYF; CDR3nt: TGTGCCACCAGTGACTCGGCTGCGCGCCAGAGCGCCATATATTTT
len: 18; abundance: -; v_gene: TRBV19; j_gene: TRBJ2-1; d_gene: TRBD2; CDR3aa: CARSRMGGEGNSYNEQFF; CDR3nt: TGTGCCAGAAGCAGGATGGGGGGGGAGGGTAACTCCTACAATGAGCAGTTCTTC
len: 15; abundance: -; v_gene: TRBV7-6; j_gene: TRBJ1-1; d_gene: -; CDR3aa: CASSLGQAVNTEAFF; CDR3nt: TGTGCCAGCAGCTTAGGACAGGCAGTAAACACTGAAGCTTTCTTT
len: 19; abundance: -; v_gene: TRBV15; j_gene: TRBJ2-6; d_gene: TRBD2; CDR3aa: CATSRVGLAVSSGANVLTF; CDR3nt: TGTGCCACCAGCAGAGTAGGACTAGCGGTGAGCTCTGGGGCCAACGTCCTGACTTTC
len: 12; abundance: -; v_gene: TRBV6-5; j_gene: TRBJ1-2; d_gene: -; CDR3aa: CASAGGNYGYTF; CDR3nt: TGTGCCAGTGCGGGGGGGAACTATGGCTACACCTTC
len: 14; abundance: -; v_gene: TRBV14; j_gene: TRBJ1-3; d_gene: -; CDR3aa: CASSQASAGNTIYF; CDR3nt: TGTGCCAGCAGCCAAGCTTCGGCTGGAAACACCATATATTTT
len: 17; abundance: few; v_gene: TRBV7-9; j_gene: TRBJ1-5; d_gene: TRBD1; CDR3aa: CASSLVGDRGRNQPQHF; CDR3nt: TGTGCCAGCAGCTTAGTGGGGGACAGGGGTCGCAATCAGCCCCAGCATTTT
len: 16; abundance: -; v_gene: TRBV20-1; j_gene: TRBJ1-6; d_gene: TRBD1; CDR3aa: CSASLGRGFVNSPLHF; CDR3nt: TGCAGTGCTAGTCTTGGCAGGGGGTTTGTAAATTCACCCCTCCACTTT
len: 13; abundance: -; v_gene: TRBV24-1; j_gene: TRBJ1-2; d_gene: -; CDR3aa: CATSDFRGSGYTF; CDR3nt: TGTGCCACCAGTGATTTCCGGGGGAGTGGCTACACCTTC
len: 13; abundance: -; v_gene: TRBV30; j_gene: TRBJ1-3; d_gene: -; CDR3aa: CAWKRQAGNTIYF; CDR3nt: TGTGCCTGGAAGAGACAGGCTGGAAACACCATATATTTT
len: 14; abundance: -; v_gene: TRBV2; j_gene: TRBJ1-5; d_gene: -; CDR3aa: CASSDTGSNQPQHF; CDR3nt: TGTGCCAGCAGTGATACAGGAAGCAATCAGCCCCAGCATTTT
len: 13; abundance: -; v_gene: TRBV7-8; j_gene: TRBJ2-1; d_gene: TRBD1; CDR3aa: CASSYRTGNEQFF; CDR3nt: TGTGCCAGCAGCTACCGGACAGGAAATGAGCAGTTCTTC
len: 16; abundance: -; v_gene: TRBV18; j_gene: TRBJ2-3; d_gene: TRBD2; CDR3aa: CASSPPGLAITDTQYF; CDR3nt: TGTGCCAGCTCACCACCGGGACTAGCGATCACAGATACGCAGTATTTT
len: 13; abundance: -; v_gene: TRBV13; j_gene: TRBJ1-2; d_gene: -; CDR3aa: CASSFQGLYGYTF; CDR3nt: TGTGCCAGCAGCTTCCAGGGGCTCTATGGCTACACCTTC
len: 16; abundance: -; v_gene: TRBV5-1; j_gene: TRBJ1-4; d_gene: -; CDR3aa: CASSPGPLQTNEKLFF; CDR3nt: TGCGCCAGCAGCCCTGGGCCCCTGCAGACTAATGAAAAACTGTTTTTT
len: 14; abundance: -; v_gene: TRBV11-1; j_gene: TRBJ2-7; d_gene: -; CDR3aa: CASSLGGGGYEQYF; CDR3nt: TGTGCCAGCAGCTTAGGGGGGGGCGGCTACGAGCAGTACTTC
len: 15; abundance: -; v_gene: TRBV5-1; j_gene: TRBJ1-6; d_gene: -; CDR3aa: CASAMDRSGNSPLHF; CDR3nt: TGCGCCAGCGCCATGGATAGGAGTGGTAATTCACCCCTCCACTTT
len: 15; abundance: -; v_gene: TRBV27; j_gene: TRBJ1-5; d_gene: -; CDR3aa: CASSSARAVNQPQHF; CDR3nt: TGTGCCAGCAGTTCCGCCAGGGCCGTCAATCAGCCCCAGCATTTT
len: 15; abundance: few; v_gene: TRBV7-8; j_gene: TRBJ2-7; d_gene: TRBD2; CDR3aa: CASRGSGRGHYEQYF; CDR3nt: TGTGCCAGCAGGGGGAGCGGGAGAGGGCATTACGAGCAGTACTTC
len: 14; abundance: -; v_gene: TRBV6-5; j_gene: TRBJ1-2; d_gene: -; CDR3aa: CASSKGGSFYGYTF; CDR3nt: TGTGCCAGCAGCAAAGGGGGTTCCTTCTATGGCTACACCTTC
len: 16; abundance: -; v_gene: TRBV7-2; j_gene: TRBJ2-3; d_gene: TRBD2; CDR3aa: CASSAGLAGVADTQYF; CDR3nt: TGTGCCAGCAGCGCCGGACTAGCGGGAGTCGCAGATACGCAGTATTTT
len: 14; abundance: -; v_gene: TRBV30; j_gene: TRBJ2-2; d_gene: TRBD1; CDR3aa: CARQGETRAGELFF; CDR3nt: TGTGCCAGACAGGGGGAAACACGGGCCGGGGAGCTGTTTTTT
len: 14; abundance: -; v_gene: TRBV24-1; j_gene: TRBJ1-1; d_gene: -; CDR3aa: CATRRSGRDTEAFF; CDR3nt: TGTGCCACCAGGAGGAGTGGGAGGGACACTGAAGCTTTCTTT
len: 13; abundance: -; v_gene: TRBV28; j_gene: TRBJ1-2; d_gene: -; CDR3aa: CASSWEGHRGYTF; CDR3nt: TGTGCCAGCAGTTGGGAGGGCCACCGCGGCTACACCTTC
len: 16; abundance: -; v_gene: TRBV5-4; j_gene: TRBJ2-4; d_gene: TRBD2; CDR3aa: CASSQTGTSVQNIQYF; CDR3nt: TGTGCCAGCAGCCAAACCGGGACTAGCGTCCAAAACATTCAGTACTTC
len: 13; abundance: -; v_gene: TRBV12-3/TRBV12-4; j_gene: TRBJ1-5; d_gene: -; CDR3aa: CASSLARDQPQHF; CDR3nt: TGTGCCAGCAGTTTAGCGCGGGATCAGCCCCAGCATTTT
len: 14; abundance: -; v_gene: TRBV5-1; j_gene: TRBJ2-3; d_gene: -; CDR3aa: CASSQGSSTDTQYF; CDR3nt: TGCGCCAGCAGCCAGGGATCCTCAACAGATACGCAGTATTTT
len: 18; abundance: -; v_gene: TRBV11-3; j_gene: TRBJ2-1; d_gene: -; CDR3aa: CASSPESEARMIYNEQFF; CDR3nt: TGTGCCAGCAGCCCCGAGTCGGAGGCCCGAATGATCTACAATGAGCAGTTCTTC
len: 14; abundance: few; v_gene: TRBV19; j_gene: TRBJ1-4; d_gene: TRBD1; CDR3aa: CASSIWDRGEKLFF; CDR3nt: TGTGCCAGTAGTATTTGGGACAGGGGTGAAAAACTGTTTTTT
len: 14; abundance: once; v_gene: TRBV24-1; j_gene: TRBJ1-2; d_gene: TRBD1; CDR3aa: CATSSTGTNYGYTF; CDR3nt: TGTGCCACCAGCTCGACAGGGACTAACTATGGCTACACCTTC
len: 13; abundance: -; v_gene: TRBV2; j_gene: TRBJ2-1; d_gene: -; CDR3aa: CASGGSYTNEQFF; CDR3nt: TGTGCCAGCGGAGGGAGTTATACAAATGAGCAGTTCTTC
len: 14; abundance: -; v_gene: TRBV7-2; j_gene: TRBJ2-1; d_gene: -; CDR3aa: CASSLGALGVEQFF; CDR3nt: TGTGCCAGCAGCTTAGGGGCCCTAGGGGTTGAGCAGTTCTTC
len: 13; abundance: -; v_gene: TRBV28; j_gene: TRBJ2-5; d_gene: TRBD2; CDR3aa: CASSSGNGETQYF; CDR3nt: TGTGCCAGCAGCAGCGGGAATGGAGAGACCCAGTACTTC
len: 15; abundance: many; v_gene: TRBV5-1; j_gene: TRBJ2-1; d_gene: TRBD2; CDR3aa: CASSLVIAGGGEQFF; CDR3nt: TGCGCCAGCAGCTTGGTAATAGCGGGAGGTGGTGAGCAGTTCTTC
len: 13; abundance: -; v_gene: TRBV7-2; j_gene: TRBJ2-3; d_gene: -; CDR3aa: CASADITTYTQYF; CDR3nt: TGTGCCAGCGCGGACATCACCACTTATACGCAGTATTTT
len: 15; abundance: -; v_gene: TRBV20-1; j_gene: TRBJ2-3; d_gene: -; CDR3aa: CSASLREASTDTQYF; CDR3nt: TGCAGTGCTAGTTTGCGGGAAGCTAGCACAGATACGCAGTATTTT
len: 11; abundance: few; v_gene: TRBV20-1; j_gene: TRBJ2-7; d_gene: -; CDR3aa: CSAGFAHEQYF; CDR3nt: TGCAGTGCCGGGTTCGCCCACGAGCAGTACTTC